A selection of T cell receptor beta chains follows, all from one sample in a study of blood T cell repertoires in COVID-19. The assay was immunoSEQ multiplex PCR, and TCRdb's table has in-frame clones only and misses some. In the table there are fewer than 500,000 clones, around 91% of which are singletons. Sequencing was done on a sample of PBMCs or T cells enriched from blood (not recorded which). These receptors all come from a man between 25 and 39 years old who had recovered from COVID-19. Each CDR3 is given with its conserved first and last residue. The D gene is left open where the match is weak. The size of a clone is reported for some rows only, either as once, few or many, or as a class for expanded clones.

j_gene | abundance | d_gene | v_gene | CDR3nt | CDR3aa
TRBJ2-5 | NA | NA | TRBV28 | TGTGCCAGCAGTTCAGGAGGGAGAGAGACCCAGTACTTC | CASSSGGRETQYF
TRBJ1-1 | once | TRBD1 | TRBV28 | TGTGCCAGCAGCTCGGGACAGTTGAACACTGAAGCTTTCTTT | CASSSGQLNTEAFF
TRBJ1-1 | NA | NA | TRBV15 | TGTGCCACCAGCAGACTCGGGGGAAACACTGAAGCTTTCTTT | CATSRLGGNTEAFF
TRBJ2-1 | NA | NA | TRBV5-4 | TGTGCCAGCAGCTTGGACGGCCCACGAGGGAATGAGCAGTTCTTC | CASSLDGPRGNEQFF
TRBJ1-5 | NA | NA | TRBV6-6 | TGTGCCAGCAGACCCCTCGGGGTTGGGAATCAGCCCCAGCATTTT | CASRPLGVGNQPQHF
TRBJ2-2 | NA | TRBD1 | TRBV19 | TGTGCCAGTAGTGCACGGGACAGGGTGACCACCGGGGAGCTGTTTTTT | CASSARDRVTTGELFF
TRBJ2-7 | NA | TRBD1 | TRBV28 | TGTGCCAGCAGTTTACCGGCTTCAGGGGGCTTTGACGAGCAGTACTTC | CASSLPASGGFDEQYF
TRBJ2-6 | NA | NA | TRBV10-3 | TGTGCCATCAGTGATTTCCCGAGACTACTCTCTGGGGCCAACGTCCTGACTTTC | CAISDFPRLLSGANVLTF
TRBJ1-1 | NA | NA | TRBV7-9 | TGTGCCAGCAGACACCGAGAGGGAAACACAGGGTCTAGCCCTGAAGCTTTCTTT | CASRHREGNTGSSPEAFF
TRBJ1-3 | NA | NA | TRBV6-5 | TGTGCCAGCAGACAGAAACCCTCTGGAAACACCATATATTTT | CASRQKPSGNTIYF
TRBJ1-5 | NA | NA | TRBV30 | TGTGCCTGGGCGACAGATCGTATTCAGCCCCAGCATTTT | CAWATDRIQPQHF
TRBJ2-7 | once | NA | TRBV19 | TGTGCCAGTAGTATTAGGACTAAGGGCTACGAGCAGTACTTC | CASSIRTKGYEQYF
TRBJ1-2 | NA | TRBD1 | TRBV3-1/TRBV3-2 | TGTGCCAGCAGCCTTAGGGACAGCAACGGAGGAGGCTACACCTTC | CASSLRDSNGGGYTF
TRBJ1-1 | NA | TRBD1 | TRBV7-6 | TGTGCCAGCAGCTTAGTGGCAGGGGGAGTCGGGAGCACTGAAGCTTTCTTT | CASSLVAGGVGSTEAFF
TRBJ1-6 | NA | NA | TRBV20-1 | TGCAGTGCTAGTACGCGGGGGAAGTCCTATAATTCACCCCTCCACTTT | CSASTRGKSYNSPLHF
TRBJ2-7 | NA | NA | TRBV28 | TGTGCCAGCAGCCAGAGAGGGACAAGCTCCTACGAGCAGTACTTC | CASSQRGTSSYEQYF
TRBJ1-2 | NA | TRBD1 | TRBV18 | TGTGCCAGCTCACCAAGCGTCCCGGGACAGGGGGACTATGGCTACACCTTC | CASSPSVPGQGDYGYTF
TRBJ2-7 | once | TRBD2 | TRBV14 | TGTGCCAGCAGCCACGTTTCCCTAGCGGGAGTTCTCGAGCAGTACTTC | CASSHVSLAGVLEQYF
TRBJ2-2 | NA | NA | TRBV6-5 | TGTGCCAGCAGTTACGAGTCGGGAACCGGGGAGCTGTTTTTT | CASSYESGTGELFF
TRBJ2-1 | NA | TRBD2 | TRBV7-2 | TGTGCCAGCAGCCCCTATAGCGGGATAGGCACTGAGCAGTTCTTC | CASSPYSGIGTEQFF
TRBJ2-7 | once | NA | TRBV4-2 | TGTGCCAGCAGCCAAGAGCGGGGCCGCTCCTACGAGCAGTACTTC | CASSQERGRSYEQYF
TRBJ1-2 | NA | TRBD1 | TRBV12-5 | TGTGCTAGTGGTTCGATGACAGGGGCGGGCGGCTACACCTTC | CASGSMTGAGGYTF
TRBJ2-2 | few | TRBD1 | TRBV19 | TGTGCCAGTATCCGAGGGGGACAGGTGAACACCGGGGAGCTGTTTTTT | CASIRGGQVNTGELFF
TRBJ2-6 | NA | NA | TRBV2 | TGTGCCAGCAGCGGCGACAGGTTCTCTGGGGCCAACGTCCTGACTTTC | CASSGDRFSGANVLTF
TRBJ1-5 | NA | NA | TRBV6-2/TRBV6-3 | TGTGCCAGCAGTTACTCTGGTCGGGCTGGGGGAGGAAAACAGCCCCAGCATTTT | CASSYSGRAGGGKQPQHF
TRBJ2-1 | NA | TRBD2 | TRBV3-1/TRBV3-2 | TGTGCCAGCAGCCTTAGCGGGACCCGGAATGAGCAGTTCTTC | CASSLSGTRNEQFF
TRBJ2-1 | NA | TRBD1 | TRBV10-3 | TGTGCCATCAGGGACAGGGGTAATGAGCAGTTCTTC | CAIRDRGNEQFF
TRBJ1-1 | NA | NA | TRBV28 | TGTGCCAGCAGTTTAGGGCACCCTGAAGCTTTCTTT | CASSLGHPEAFF
TRBJ2-1 | once | TRBD2 | TRBV5-6 | TGTGCCAGCAGCTTAAGAGTTGGCGGGGGGTACAATGAGCAGTTCTTC | CASSLRVGGGYNEQFF
TRBJ1-3 | NA | NA | TRBV25-1 | TGTGCCAGCAGGGAACTGCGGACTGAAACTGGAAACACCATATATTTT | CASRELRTETGNTIYF
TRBJ2-3 | once | NA | TRBV24-1 | TGTGCCACCAGTGGGAATAGCCTCACAGATACGCAGTATTTT | CATSGNSLTDTQYF
TRBJ2-5 | NA | TRBD2 | TRBV7-2 | TGTGCCAGCAGCTTTATTGTGACTAGCGATCCCCAAGAGACCCAGTACTTC | CASSFIVTSDPQETQYF
TRBJ2-3 | NA | NA | TRBV6-5 | TGTGCCAGCTTTAACGGGATAACAGATACGCAGTATTTT | CASFNGITDTQYF
TRBJ2-7 | many | NA | TRBV29-1 | TGCAGCGTTGGGGGCTGGTACGAGCAGTACTTC | CSVGGWYEQYF
TRBJ2-2 | NA | TRBD2 | TRBV4-1 | TGCGCCAGCAGCCAATACGGGACTAGCGGGAGTAACACCGGGGAGCTGTTTTTT | CASSQYGTSGSNTGELFF
TRBJ2-2 | NA | NA | TRBV9 | TGTGCCAGCAGCGCGTATCCCGGGGAGCTGTTTTTT | CASSAYPGELFF
TRBJ2-1 | once | NA | TRBV6-1 | TGTGCCAGCAGTGACCGTTTGGTCTATCGAAATGAGCAGTTCTTC | CASSDRLVYRNEQFF
TRBJ2-1 | NA | NA | TRBV4-2 | TGTGCCAGCAGCCAAGATATGTCGGAGCAGTTCTTC | CASSQDMSEQFF
TRBJ2-4 | NA | NA | TRBV27 | TGTGCCAGCAGTAACATAGCCGACCTAGCCAAAAACATTCAGTACTTC | CASSNIADLAKNIQYF
TRBJ2-3 | NA | NA | TRBV12-5 | TGTGCTAGTGGTTTTCTAGCCGGGGATACGCAGTATTTT | CASGFLAGDTQYF